This TCR beta chain was documented in a study of OX40 agonist ivuxolimab in advanced cancers. Regarding the study as a whole: At doses 0.1 to 3.0 mg/kg, CD4+ and CD8+ clones expanded.

Measured with immunoSEQ multiplex PCR; TCRdb has only the in-frame clones, and not every one. This table has fewer than 75,000 clones, around nine tenths appearing once. The CDR3 length is 14 residues. The germline V and J ends were trimmed by 2 bases and 3 bases, with 10 bases remaining between them. CDR1 is MDHEN and CDR2 is SYDVKM in the germline V gene. A note on this clone: What it recognizes is unknown.

This clonotype was sampled from an adult with an advanced solid tumor such as melanoma, head and neck, liver or kidney cancer. This rearrangement joins TRBV28 to TRBJ2-5; D may be TRBD2 (6 bases). The specimen was CD4+ or CD8+ T cells sorted from blood, collected in a trial of the OX40 agonist ivuxolimab. CDR3 nucleotide sequence: TGTGCCAGCAGTTTAGCGAGGAGGGAAGAGACCCAGTACTTC. This gives the protein CASSLARREETQYF.